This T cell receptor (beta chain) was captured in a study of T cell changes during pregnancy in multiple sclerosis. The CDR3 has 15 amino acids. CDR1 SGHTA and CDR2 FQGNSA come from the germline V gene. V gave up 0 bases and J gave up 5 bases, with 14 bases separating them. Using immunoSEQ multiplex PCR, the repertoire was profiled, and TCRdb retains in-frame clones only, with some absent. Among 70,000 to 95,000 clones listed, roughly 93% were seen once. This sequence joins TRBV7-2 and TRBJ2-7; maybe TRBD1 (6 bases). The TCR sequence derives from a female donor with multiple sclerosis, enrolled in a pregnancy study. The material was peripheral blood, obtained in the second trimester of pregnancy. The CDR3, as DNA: TGTGCCAGCAGCTTAGCGCAAAACAGGGCTAACGAGCAGTACTTC. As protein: CASSLAQNRANEQYF.